Here is one T cell receptor beta chain with its context. The V gene's germline CDR1 is LGHNA and CDR2 YSLEER. The CDR3 runs 16 residues. V gave up 4 bases and J gave up 6 bases, with 20 bases separating them. This sample stems from a study of T cell changes during pregnancy in multiple sclerosis. The data were produced by immunoSEQ multiplex PCR, yet TCRdb's version contains in-frame clones alone and is incomplete. The data show approximately 88,000 clones, with approximately 94% seen just once and around 0.86% held by the top ten. This clonotype was sampled from a female donor with multiple sclerosis, enrolled in a pregnancy study. Sequenced material: peripheral blood, taken in the third trimester of pregnancy. This chain connects TRBV4-3 to TRBJ2-3, with D perhaps matching TRBD2 (7 bases). CDR3 in DNA: TGCGCCAGCAGCCCGATGTGGGGGGGGGCAGAGGATACGCAGTATTTT. As protein: CASSPMWGGAEDTQYF.